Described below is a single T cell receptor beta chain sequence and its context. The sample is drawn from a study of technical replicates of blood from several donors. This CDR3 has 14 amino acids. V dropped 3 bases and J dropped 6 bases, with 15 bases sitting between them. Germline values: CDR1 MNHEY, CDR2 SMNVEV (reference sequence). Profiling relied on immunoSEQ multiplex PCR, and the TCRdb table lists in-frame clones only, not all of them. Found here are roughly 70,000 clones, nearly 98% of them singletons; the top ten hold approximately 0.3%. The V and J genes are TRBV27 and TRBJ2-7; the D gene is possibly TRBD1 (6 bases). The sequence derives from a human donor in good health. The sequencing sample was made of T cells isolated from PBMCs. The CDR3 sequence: CASSLVRDNGEQYF. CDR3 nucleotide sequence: TGTGCCAGCAGTTTGGTCAGGGACAATGGCGAGCAGTACTTC.